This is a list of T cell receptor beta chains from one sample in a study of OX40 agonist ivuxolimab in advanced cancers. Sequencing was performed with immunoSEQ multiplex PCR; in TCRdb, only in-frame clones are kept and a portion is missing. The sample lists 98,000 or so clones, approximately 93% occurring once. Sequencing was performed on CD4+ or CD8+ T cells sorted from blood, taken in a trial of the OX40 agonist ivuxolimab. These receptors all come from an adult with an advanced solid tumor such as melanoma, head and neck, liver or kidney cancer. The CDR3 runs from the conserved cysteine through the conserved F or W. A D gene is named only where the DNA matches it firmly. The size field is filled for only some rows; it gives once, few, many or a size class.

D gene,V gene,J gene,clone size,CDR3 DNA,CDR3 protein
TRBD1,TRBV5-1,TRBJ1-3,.,TGCGCCAGCAGCTTGTCGGCCGGGACAGGGGGTTCCTCTGGAAACACCATATATTTT,CASSLSAGTGGSSGNTIYF
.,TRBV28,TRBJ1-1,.,TGTGCCAGCAGTTTACCTTCGGGGAAGGCTGAAGCTTTCTTT,CASSLPSGKAEAFF
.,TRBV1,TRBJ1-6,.,TGCACCAGCAGTCGACAGGGTTTGCATTCACCCCTCCACTTT,CTSSRQGLHSPLHF
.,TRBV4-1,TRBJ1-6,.,TGCGCCAGCAGCCAGGGCGTGTCACCCCTCCACTTT,CASSQGVSPLHF
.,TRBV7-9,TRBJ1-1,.,TGTGCCAGCAGCCCCCCTTCAACAGACCATGAAGCTTTCTTT,CASSPPSTDHEAFF
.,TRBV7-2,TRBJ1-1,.,TGTGCCAGCAGCTTAGCGGGGCTGAGGAATGAAGCTTTCTTT,CASSLAGLRNEAFF
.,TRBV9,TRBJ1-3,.,TGTGCCAGCAGCGTTGGAGGAACTGGAAACACCATATATTTT,CASSVGGTGNTIYF
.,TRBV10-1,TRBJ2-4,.,TGCGCCAGCAGCCCCGAATGGACCCAAAACATTCAGTACTTC,CASSPEWTQNIQYF
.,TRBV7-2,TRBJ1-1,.,TGTGCCAGCAGCACCAGGGTGAGCACTGAAGCTTTCTTT,CASSTRVSTEAFF
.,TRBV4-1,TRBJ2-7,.,TGCGCCAGCAGCCCTCCCCTTTGGCTTCGTACATCCGACGAGCAGTACTTC,CASSPPLWLRTSDEQYF
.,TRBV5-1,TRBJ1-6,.,TGCGCCAGCAGCCCCGGCCCTGATTCACCCCTCCACTTT,CASSPGPDSPLHF
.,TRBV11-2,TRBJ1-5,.,TGTGCCAGCAGCCCCGGCGGGGGTAGCAATCAGCCCCAGCATTTT,CASSPGGGSNQPQHF
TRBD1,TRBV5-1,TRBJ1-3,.,TGCGCCAGCAGCTTGAAAGGTCTGGGGGGCCTTTGGACAGGCTCTGGAAACACCATATATTTT,CASSLKGLGGLWTGSGNTIYF
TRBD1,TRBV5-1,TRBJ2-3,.,TGCGCCAGCAGCTTTAACAGGGGTGTCGCAGATACGCAGTATTTT,CASSFNRGVADTQYF
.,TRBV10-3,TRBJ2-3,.,TGTGCCATCAGTGGGGAATTAACAACTAGCACAGATACGCAGTATTTT,CAISGELTTSTDTQYF
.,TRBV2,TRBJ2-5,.,TGTGCCAGCAGTTGGAGCGCCCAAGAGACCCAGTACTTC,CASSWSAQETQYF
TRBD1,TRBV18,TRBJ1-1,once,TGTGCCAGCTCTGCGGGACAGGAGGGTTTCGGAGCTTTCTTT,CASSAGQEGFGAFF
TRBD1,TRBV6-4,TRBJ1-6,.,TGTGCCAGCAGTGACGCGGGACAGGGGTCTGGGTCCTATAATTCACCCCTCCACTTT,CASSDAGQGSGSYNSPLHF